The rows below give T cell receptor beta chains drawn from one sample of a study of blood T cell repertoires in COVID-19. The assay was immunoSEQ multiplex PCR, and TCRdb's table has in-frame clones only and misses some. This table holds 150,000 to 180,000 clones, roughly 89% found once. Sequenced sample: peripheral blood. The source of these receptors is a man in his fifties or sixties with acute or convalescent COVID-19. Each CDR3 is given with its conserved first and last residue. A D gene is named only where the DNA matches it firmly. The listing skips clone size in some rows; elsewhere it reads once, few, many or a size class.

V gene: TRBV3-1/TRBV3-2
D gene: NA
clone size: NA
J gene: TRBJ2-3
CDR3 DNA: TGTGCCAGCAGCCAGTATTCTTCGGGAGTAGTAGATACGCAGTATTTT
CDR3 protein: CASSQYSSGVVDTQYF

V gene: TRBV5-6
D gene: NA
clone size: NA
J gene: TRBJ1-4
CDR3 DNA: TGTGCCAGCAGCCAAGGGGTTCGGGAAAAACTGTTTTTT
CDR3 protein: CASSQGVREKLFF

V gene: TRBV18
D gene: NA
clone size: NA
J gene: TRBJ1-1
CDR3 DNA: TGTGCCAGCTCACCTCGGACAGAAAACACTGAAGCTTTCTTT
CDR3 protein: CASSPRTENTEAFF

V gene: TRBV9
D gene: NA
clone size: NA
J gene: TRBJ1-6
CDR3 DNA: TGTGCCAGCAGCGAGAGGGCCACGAGCTCCTATAATTCACCCCTCCACTTT
CDR3 protein: CASSERATSSYNSPLHF

V gene: TRBV11-2
D gene: TRBD2
clone size: NA
J gene: TRBJ2-5
CDR3 DNA: TGTGCCAGCAGCTTAGTCAGGACTAGCGGGGGGTCGACGGGCCAGTACTTC
CDR3 protein: CASSLVRTSGGSTGQYF

V gene: TRBV7-9
D gene: NA
clone size: NA
J gene: TRBJ2-5
CDR3 DNA: TGTGCCAGCAGGGCTGGGGGAGGTCAGGAGACCCAGTACTTC
CDR3 protein: CASRAGGGQETQYF

V gene: TRBV7-3
D gene: NA
clone size: NA
J gene: TRBJ2-3
CDR3 DNA: TGTGCCAGCAGCTTATCCTTTGTCACAGATACGCAGTATTTT
CDR3 protein: CASSLSFVTDTQYF

V gene: TRBV24-1
D gene: NA
clone size: NA
J gene: TRBJ2-1
CDR3 DNA: TGTGCCACCAGTGATTTAGGACGGGGGATCAATGAGCAGTTCTTC
CDR3 protein: CATSDLGRGINEQFF

V gene: TRBV28
D gene: NA
clone size: NA
J gene: TRBJ2-2
CDR3 DNA: TGTGCCAGCAGCCCCCTGGGAGCCAACACCGGGGAGCTGTTTTTT
CDR3 protein: CASSPLGANTGELFF

V gene: TRBV19
D gene: TRBD2
clone size: NA
J gene: TRBJ2-3
CDR3 DNA: TGTGCCAGTAGTGAGGGACTAGCGGGAATCCATCCTGCCGTGGATACGCAGTATTTT
CDR3 protein: CASSEGLAGIHPAVDTQYF

V gene: TRBV6-5
D gene: TRBD1
clone size: NA
J gene: TRBJ2-5
CDR3 DNA: TGTGCCAGCAGTTACCTACAGGGGCAGTGGGAGACCCAGTACTTC
CDR3 protein: CASSYLQGQWETQYF

V gene: TRBV7-9
D gene: NA
clone size: few
J gene: TRBJ1-3
CDR3 DNA: TGTGCCAGCAGGGACAGCCGTACTGGAAACACCATATATTTT
CDR3 protein: CASRDSRTGNTIYF

V gene: TRBV27
D gene: NA
clone size: NA
J gene: TRBJ1-6
CDR3 DNA: TGTGCCACAACCCCCCGGTCACAGCCCAATTCACCCCTCCACTTT
CDR3 protein: CATTPRSQPNSPLHF

V gene: TRBV3-1/TRBV3-2
D gene: NA
clone size: NA
J gene: TRBJ2-5
CDR3 DNA: TGTGCCAGCAGCCCTCGGACAGCTAAAGAGACCCAGTACTTC
CDR3 protein: CASSPRTAKETQYF

V gene: TRBV7-2
D gene: NA
clone size: NA
J gene: TRBJ2-5
CDR3 DNA: TGTGCCAGCAGCTTGGGCAGGGTCGAGACCCAGTACTTC
CDR3 protein: CASSLGRVETQYF

V gene: TRBV10-3
D gene: TRBD1
clone size: NA
J gene: TRBJ2-1
CDR3 DNA: TGTGCCACCCTCGGGACAGGGGCGTACAATGAGCAGTTCTTC
CDR3 protein: CATLGTGAYNEQFF

V gene: TRBV21-1
D gene: NA
clone size: NA
J gene: TRBJ2-2
CDR3 DNA: TGTGCCATCAGACGGGACAGGGGGGCCGCCGGGGAGCTGTTTTTT
CDR3 protein: CAIRRDRGAAGELFF

V gene: TRBV18
D gene: TRBD1
clone size: NA
J gene: TRBJ1-3
CDR3 DNA: TGTGCCAGCTCACTCGCGACAGGGACCGGAAACACCATATATTTT
CDR3 protein: CASSLATGTGNTIYF

V gene: TRBV10-3
D gene: NA
clone size: NA
J gene: TRBJ1-6
CDR3 DNA: TGTGCCATCAGCGGCCACGGACAAAACTCACCCCTCCACTTT
CDR3 protein: CAISGHGQNSPLHF

V gene: TRBV10-3
D gene: TRBD2
clone size: NA
J gene: TRBJ2-1
CDR3 DNA: TGTGCCATCAGTTCGACTAGCGGGGGTCCTGAGCAGTTCTTC
CDR3 protein: CAISSTSGGPEQFF

V gene: TRBV6-2/TRBV6-3
D gene: NA
clone size: NA
J gene: TRBJ1-5
CDR3 DNA: TGTGCCAGCAGCCTCGACCGGGGGGTTCAGCCCCAGCATTTT
CDR3 protein: CASSLDRGVQPQHF

V gene: TRBV5-5
D gene: NA
clone size: NA
J gene: TRBJ1-2
CDR3 DNA: TGTGCCAGCAGCTCGATGGGCGGGCTCGGCTATGGCTACACCTTC
CDR3 protein: CASSSMGGLGYGYTF

V gene: TRBV5-1
D gene: TRBD1
clone size: NA
J gene: TRBJ1-2
CDR3 DNA: TGCGCCAGCCGTCCCGGGACAGGGGGCGATGGCTACACCTTC
CDR3 protein: CASRPGTGGDGYTF

V gene: TRBV19
D gene: TRBD1
clone size: NA
J gene: TRBJ1-5
CDR3 DNA: TGTGCCAGTAGTGTCGGCCCGGACAGGGGAAACCAGCCCCAGCATTTT
CDR3 protein: CASSVGPDRGNQPQHF

V gene: TRBV11-2
D gene: TRBD1
clone size: once
J gene: TRBJ1-6
CDR3 DNA: TGTGCCAGCAGCCCCCGACGGACAGGGGATCGGCACCTCCACTTT
CDR3 protein: CASSPRRTGDRHLHF

V gene: TRBV19
D gene: NA
clone size: NA
J gene: TRBJ2-1
CDR3 DNA: TGTGCCAGTAGTATGGCAAGACTAGGCTATGAGCAGTTCTTC
CDR3 protein: CASSMARLGYEQFF

V gene: TRBV10-1
D gene: TRBD2
clone size: NA
J gene: TRBJ2-3
CDR3 DNA: TGCGCCAGCAGTTCCGGGACTAGCGCGACAGATACGCAGTATTTT
CDR3 protein: CASSSGTSATDTQYF

V gene: TRBV19
D gene: TRBD1
clone size: NA
J gene: TRBJ1-4
CDR3 DNA: TGTGCCAGTACTAGAGGGACAGGGGAAGATGAAAAACTGTTTTTT
CDR3 protein: CASTRGTGEDEKLFF

V gene: TRBV5-6
D gene: TRBD1
clone size: NA
J gene: TRBJ2-2
CDR3 DNA: TGTGCCAGCAGCTTGTGGTTGGTGCCCAGGGGGCCCACCGGGGAGCTGTTTTTT
CDR3 protein: CASSLWLVPRGPTGELFF

V gene: TRBV6-6
D gene: NA
clone size: NA
J gene: TRBJ1-5
CDR3 DNA: TGTGCCAGCAGTTACATGGGGGGTCGCCAGCCCCAGCATTTT
CDR3 protein: CASSYMGGRQPQHF

V gene: TRBV9
D gene: NA
clone size: once
J gene: TRBJ1-2
CDR3 DNA: TGTGCCAGCAGTTCGGGGGTTCAAGGCTACACCTTC
CDR3 protein: CASSSGVQGYTF

V gene: TRBV4-3
D gene: TRBD2
clone size: NA
J gene: TRBJ2-1
CDR3 DNA: TGCGCCAGCAGCCAAGATACCCTAGCGGGGGGGCGGGAGCAGTTCTTC
CDR3 protein: CASSQDTLAGGREQFF

V gene: TRBV7-2
D gene: NA
clone size: NA
J gene: TRBJ1-2
CDR3 DNA: TGTGCCAGCAGCTTAGCGAGCACAGGGATAAACTATGGCTACACCTTC
CDR3 protein: CASSLASTGINYGYTF

V gene: TRBV27
D gene: TRBD1
clone size: NA
J gene: TRBJ2-2
CDR3 DNA: TGTGCCAGCAGTCGAAACAGGGGTCTGAACACCGGGGAGCTGTTTTTT
CDR3 protein: CASSRNRGLNTGELFF

V gene: TRBV7-9
D gene: NA
clone size: NA
J gene: TRBJ2-2
CDR3 DNA: TGTGCCAGCAGCGGGGCAGGGGCATTCACCGGGGAGCTGTTTTTT
CDR3 protein: CASSGAGAFTGELFF

V gene: TRBV19
D gene: NA
clone size: NA
J gene: TRBJ2-7
CDR3 DNA: TGTGCCAGTAGTATCATTTACGAGCAGTACTTC
CDR3 protein: CASSIIYEQYF

V gene: TRBV10-3
D gene: NA
clone size: NA
J gene: TRBJ1-2
CDR3 DNA: TGTGCCATCAGTAACACAGGGACTGGCTACACCTTC
CDR3 protein: CAISNTGTGYTF

V gene: TRBV25-1
D gene: NA
clone size: NA
J gene: TRBJ2-7
CDR3 DNA: TGTGCCAGCAGTGAATATGTGAGCTCCTACGAGCAGTACTTC
CDR3 protein: CASSEYVSSYEQYF

V gene: TRBV19
D gene: TRBD2
clone size: NA
J gene: TRBJ2-3
CDR3 DNA: TGTGCCAGTAGTATTGATTACCTAGCGGGGGTTGGCACAGATACGCAGTATTTT
CDR3 protein: CASSIDYLAGVGTDTQYF

V gene: TRBV29-1
D gene: TRBD2
clone size: NA
J gene: TRBJ2-7
CDR3 DNA: TGCAGCGTTGAAATGGCGGGAGGAGGGTACGAGCAGTACTTC
CDR3 protein: CSVEMAGGGYEQYF

V gene: TRBV3-1/TRBV3-2
D gene: NA
clone size: NA
J gene: TRBJ2-5
CDR3 DNA: TGTGCCAGCAGCCGTTATAAAGGGAGCCCGCACTTC
CDR3 protein: CASSRYKGSPHF

V gene: TRBV28
D gene: TRBD1
clone size: NA
J gene: TRBJ1-2
CDR3 DNA: TGTGCCAGCAGTTTACGTACAGGGGGCCAGGGCTACACCTTC
CDR3 protein: CASSLRTGGQGYTF

V gene: TRBV7-3
D gene: TRBD2
clone size: NA
J gene: TRBJ2-3
CDR3 DNA: TGTGCCAGCAGCTTATACGGCGGGGGTAGCACAGATACGCAGTATTTT
CDR3 protein: CASSLYGGGSTDTQYF

V gene: TRBV7-3
D gene: NA
clone size: NA
J gene: TRBJ2-1
CDR3 DNA: TGTGCCAGCAGTCGAACTCCGGGACACTACAATGAGCAGTTCTTC
CDR3 protein: CASSRTPGHYNEQFF